This T cell receptor (beta chain) was sequenced during a study of Ad26.COV2.S vaccination and SARS-CoV-2 variants. In the study overall: The Ad26.COV2.S arm of the COV1001 trial was where the donor was placed. General study findings and limits: People who got the vaccine had more spike-specific TCR breadth than people who got placebo.

Profiled with immunoSEQ multiplex PCR; TCRdb holds only in-frame clones, not every one. Here the sample spans about 390,000 clones, over 80% being singletons. As to treatment: 15 to 20 received Ad26.COV2.S at low or high dose, single or two shots; five or six received placebo; per-sample allocation not given. The samples were gathered on day 63 after the first injection of vaccine or placebo. This CDR3 is 16 amino acids long. V was clipped by 5 bases and J by 2 bases, with 17 bases between them. Germline CDR1 reads SEHNR; CDR2 reads FQNEAQ (reference sequence). This clone was seen only once. Its antigen is unidentified.

The TCR comes from a person between 18 and 65 years old who received the Ad26.COV2.S COVID-19 vaccine or a placebo. V and J are TRBV7-9 and TRBJ2-3, with D perhaps matching TRBD2 (6 bases). Sequenced here: peripheral blood, sampled in a trial of Ad26.COV2.S vaccine versus placebo. The CDR3 loop is CASSPERGEPTDTQYF. CDR3 DNA: TGTGCCAGCAGCCCCGAGCGCGGGGAACCCACAGATACGCAGTATTTT.